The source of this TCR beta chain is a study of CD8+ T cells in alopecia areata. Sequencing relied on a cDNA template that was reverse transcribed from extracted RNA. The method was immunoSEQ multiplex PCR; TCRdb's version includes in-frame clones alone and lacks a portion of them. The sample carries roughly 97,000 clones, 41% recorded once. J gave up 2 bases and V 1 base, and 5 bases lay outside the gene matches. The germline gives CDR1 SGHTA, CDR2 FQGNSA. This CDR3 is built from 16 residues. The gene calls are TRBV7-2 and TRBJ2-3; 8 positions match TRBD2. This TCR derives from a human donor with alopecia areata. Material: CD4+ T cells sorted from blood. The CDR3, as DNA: TGTGCCAGCAGCTTAGAAGCGGGGGCCCACACAGATACGCAGTATTTT. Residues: CASSLEAGAHTDTQYF.